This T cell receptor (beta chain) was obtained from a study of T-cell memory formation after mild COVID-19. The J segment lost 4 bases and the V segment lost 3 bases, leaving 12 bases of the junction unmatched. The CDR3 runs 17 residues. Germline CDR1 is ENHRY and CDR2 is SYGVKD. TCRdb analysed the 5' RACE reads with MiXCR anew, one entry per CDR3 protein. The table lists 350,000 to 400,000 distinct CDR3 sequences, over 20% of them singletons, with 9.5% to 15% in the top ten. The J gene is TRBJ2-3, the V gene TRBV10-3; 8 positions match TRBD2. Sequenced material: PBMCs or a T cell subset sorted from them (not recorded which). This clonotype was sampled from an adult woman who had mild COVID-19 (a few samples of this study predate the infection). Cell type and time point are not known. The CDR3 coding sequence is TGTGCCATCAGTGAATGGAGTAGCGGGGCCGGGGCAGATACGCAGTATTTT. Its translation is CAISEWSSGAGADTQYF.